The clone carrying this T cell receptor (beta chain) was seen many times. Its antigen is as yet unknown. The sample is drawn from a study of response to subunit inactivated influenza vaccine. Study results and limitations: New T cells are recruited in small numbers by each seasonal influenza vaccination, according to the authors' suggestion.

TCRdb ran MiXCR on the RT-PCR reads and lists one entry per CDR3 protein. The sample holds about 500,000 distinct CDR3 sequences, about 7.2% seen once. The receptor's source is a man aged 50 to 75 who received an inactivated influenza vaccine. Material: PBMCs from blood, obtained less than 30 months after vaccination.

CDR3 coding DNA: TGCGCCAGCAGCCCCGGACAGCTTTCCTACAATGAGCAGTTCTTC. Amino acid sequence: CASSPGQLSYNEQFF. The rearrangement links TRBV5-1 to TRBJ2-1; D is possibly TRBD1 (6 bases). Trimming removed 4 bases at V and 1 base at J, with 12 bases between. Germline V CDR1 and CDR2: SGHRS, YFSETQ. The CDR3 is 15 residues long.